This entry lists 5 T cell receptor beta chains sequenced from one sample in a study of shared clonotypes between healthy human individuals. TCRdb's table, derived via immunoSEQ multiplex PCR, lists solely in-frame clones and lacks some. This table has roughly 2.4 million clones, 90% to 96% appearing once. Sequencing was carried out using naive CD4+ T cells sorted from blood. The subset is: CD45RA+ positively selected. These receptors were taken from a man aged 18 to 35 in good health.

This clone was observed once. The chain uses TRBV10-3 and TRBJ2-5; 11 bases line up with TRBD2. V was pared by 10 bases and J by 1 base, with 5 bases of the junction left unmatched. Germline lookup yields CDR1 ENHRY and CDR2 SYGVKD. This CDR3 is 14 amino acids long. The DNA of the CDR3 is TGTGCCACAGCTAGCGGGGGGCTCCAAGAGACCCAGTACTTC. Its translation is CATASGGLQETQYF.

The chain has TRBV4-2 and TRBJ2-1, with TRBD2 as a possible D gene (5 bases). The CDR3 covers 13 residues. V was pared by 1 base and J by 8 bases, with 9 bases between. The germline V gene encodes CDR1 LGHNA and CDR2 YNFKEQ. CDR3 bases: TGTGCCAGCAGCCAAGCCCCGAGGGATGAGCAGTTCTTC. It translates to CASSQAPRDEQFF.

This sequence joins TRBV30 and TRBJ1-2; D not resolved. Trimming removed 3 bases from V and 4 bases from J, with 15 bases in between. CDR1 is GTSNPN and CDR2 is SVGIG in the germline V gene (reference sequence). The CDR3 loop spans 14 amino acids. The CDR3 nucleotides are TGTGCCTGGAGCCTGGGTCAATACGGCTATGGCTACACCTTC. Its translation: CAWSLGQYGYGYTF.

This sequence joins TRBV5-6 and TRBJ1-5, with D hard to call. The CDR3 length is 17 residues. The V gene's germline CDR1 is SGHDT and CDR2 YYEEEE. Trimming stripped 0 bases from V and 0 bases from J, with 13 bases between. CDR3 DNA: TGTGCCAGCAGCTTGGGTTTAGGGCCGTATAGCAATCAGCCCCAGCATTTT. This gives the protein CASSLGLGPYSNQPQHF.

This clone was detected only a few times. In the same sample, other DNA sequences code for this CDR3. V and J are TRBV5-1 and TRBJ2-2; 8 bases are a match to TRBD1. The CDR3 length is 16 residues. With 0 bases clipped from V and 1 base from J, the junction kept 2 bases outside the gene matches. Germline V gives CDR1 SGHRS, CDR2 YFSETQ. The CDR3 loop reads CASSLEGQGNTGELFF. DNA for the CDR3: TGCGCCAGCAGCTTGGAAGGACAGGGGAACACCGGGGAGCTGTTTTTT.